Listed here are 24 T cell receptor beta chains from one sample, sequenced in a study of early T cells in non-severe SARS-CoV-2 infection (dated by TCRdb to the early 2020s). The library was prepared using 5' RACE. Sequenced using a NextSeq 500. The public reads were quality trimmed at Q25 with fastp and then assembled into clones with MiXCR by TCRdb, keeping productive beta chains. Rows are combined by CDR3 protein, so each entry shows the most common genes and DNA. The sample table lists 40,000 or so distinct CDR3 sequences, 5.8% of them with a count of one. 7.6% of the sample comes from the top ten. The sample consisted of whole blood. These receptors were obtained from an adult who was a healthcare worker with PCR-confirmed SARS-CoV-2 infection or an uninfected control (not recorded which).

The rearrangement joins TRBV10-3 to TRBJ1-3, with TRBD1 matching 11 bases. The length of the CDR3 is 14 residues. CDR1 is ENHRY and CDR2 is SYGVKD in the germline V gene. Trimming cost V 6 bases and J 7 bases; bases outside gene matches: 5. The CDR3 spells CAISSGTGGNTIYF. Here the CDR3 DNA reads TGTGCCATCAGCTCCGGGACAGGGGGTAACACCATATATTTT.

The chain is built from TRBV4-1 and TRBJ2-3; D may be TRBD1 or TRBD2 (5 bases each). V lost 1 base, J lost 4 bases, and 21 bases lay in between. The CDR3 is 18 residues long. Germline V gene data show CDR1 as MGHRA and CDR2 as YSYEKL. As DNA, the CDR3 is TGCGCCAGCAGCCAAGCAAGCCTCCGCGGCAGGGACGCAGATACGCAGTATTTT. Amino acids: CASSQASLRGRDADTQYF.

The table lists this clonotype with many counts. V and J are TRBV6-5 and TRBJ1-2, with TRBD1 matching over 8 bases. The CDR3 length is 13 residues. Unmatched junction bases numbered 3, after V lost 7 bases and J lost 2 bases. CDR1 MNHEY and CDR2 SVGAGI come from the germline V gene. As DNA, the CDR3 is TGTGCCAGCAAGACAGGGGCAAACTATGGCTACACCTTC. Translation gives CASKTGANYGYTF.

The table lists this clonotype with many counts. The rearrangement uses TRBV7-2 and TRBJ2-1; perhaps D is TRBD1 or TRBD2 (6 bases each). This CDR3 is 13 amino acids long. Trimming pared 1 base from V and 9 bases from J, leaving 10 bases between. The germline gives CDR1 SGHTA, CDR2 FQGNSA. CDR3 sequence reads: CASSLDEGGEQFF. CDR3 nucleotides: TGTGCCAGCAGCTTAGATGAGGGGGGTGAGCAGTTCTTC.

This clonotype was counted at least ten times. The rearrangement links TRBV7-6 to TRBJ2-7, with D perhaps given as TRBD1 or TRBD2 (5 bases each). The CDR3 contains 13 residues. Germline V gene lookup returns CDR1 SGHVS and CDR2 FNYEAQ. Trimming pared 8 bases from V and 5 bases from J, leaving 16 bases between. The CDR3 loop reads CASHSGGGDEQYF. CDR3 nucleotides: TGTGCCAGCCACTCTGGGGGTGGCGACGAGCAGTACTTC.

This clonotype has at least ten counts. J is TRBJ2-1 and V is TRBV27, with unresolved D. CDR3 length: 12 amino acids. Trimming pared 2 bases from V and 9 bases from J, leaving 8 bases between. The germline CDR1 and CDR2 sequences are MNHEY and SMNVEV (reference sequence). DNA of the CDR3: TGTGCCAGCAGTTTAGGTAGCAGTGAGCAGTTCTTC. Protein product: CASSLGSSEQFF.

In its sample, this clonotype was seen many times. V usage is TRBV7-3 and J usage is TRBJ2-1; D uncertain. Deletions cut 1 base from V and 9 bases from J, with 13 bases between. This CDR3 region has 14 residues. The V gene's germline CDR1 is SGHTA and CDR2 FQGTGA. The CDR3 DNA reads TGTGCCAGCAGCTTAATGGGGAATCCCGGTGAGCAGTTCTTC. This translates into CASSLMGNPGEQFF.

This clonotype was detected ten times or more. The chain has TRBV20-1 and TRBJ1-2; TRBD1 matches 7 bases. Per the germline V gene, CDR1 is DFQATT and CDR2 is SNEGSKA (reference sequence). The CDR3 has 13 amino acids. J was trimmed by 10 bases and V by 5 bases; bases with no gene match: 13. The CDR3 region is CSAASSGTAAYTF. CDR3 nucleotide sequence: TGCAGTGCTGCATCTTCCGGGACAGCCGCCTACACCTTC.

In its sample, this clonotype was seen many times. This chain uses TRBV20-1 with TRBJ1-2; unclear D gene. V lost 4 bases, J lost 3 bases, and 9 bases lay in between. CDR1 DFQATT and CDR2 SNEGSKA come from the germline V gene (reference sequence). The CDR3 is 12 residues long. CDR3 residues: CSATGGDYGYTF. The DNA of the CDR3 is TGCAGTGCTACCGGCGGGGACTATGGCTACACCTTC.

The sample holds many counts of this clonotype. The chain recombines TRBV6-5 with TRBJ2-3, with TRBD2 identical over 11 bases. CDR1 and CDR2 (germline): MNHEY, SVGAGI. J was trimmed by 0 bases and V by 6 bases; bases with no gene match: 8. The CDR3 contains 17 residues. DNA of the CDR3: TGTGCCAGCAGCCTGCTAGCGGGAGGTACTAGCACAGATACGCAGTATTTT. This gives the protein CASSLLAGGTSTDTQYF.

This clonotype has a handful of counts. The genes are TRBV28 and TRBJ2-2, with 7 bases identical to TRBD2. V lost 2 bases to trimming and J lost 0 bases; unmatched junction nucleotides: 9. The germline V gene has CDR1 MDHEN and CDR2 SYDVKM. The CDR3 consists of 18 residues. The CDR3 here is CASSLMGGVPPNTGELFF. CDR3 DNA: TGTGCCAGCAGTTTAATGGGAGGGGTCCCCCCGAACACCGGGGAGCTGTTTTTT.

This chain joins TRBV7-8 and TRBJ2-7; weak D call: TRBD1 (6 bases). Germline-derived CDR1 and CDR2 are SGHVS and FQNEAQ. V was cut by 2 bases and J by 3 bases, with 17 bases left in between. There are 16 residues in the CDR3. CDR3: CASSLKGFRGSYEQYF. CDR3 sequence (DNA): TGTGCCAGCAGCTTAAAGGGGTTCAGGGGCAGCTACGAGCAGTACTTC. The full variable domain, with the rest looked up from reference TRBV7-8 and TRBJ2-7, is GAGVSQSPRYKVAKRGQDVALRCDPISGHVSLFWYQQALGQGPEFLTYFQNEAQLDKSGLPSDRFFAERPEGSVSTLKIQRTQQEDSAVYLCASSLKGFRGSYEQYFGPGTRLTVT.

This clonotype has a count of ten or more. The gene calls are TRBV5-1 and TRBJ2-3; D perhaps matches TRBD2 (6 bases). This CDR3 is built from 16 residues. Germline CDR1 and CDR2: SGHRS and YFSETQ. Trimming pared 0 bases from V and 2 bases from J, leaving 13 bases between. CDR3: CASSLDGAGLTDTQYF. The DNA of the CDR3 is TGCGCCAGCAGCTTGGACGGAGCGGGTCTCACAGATACGCAGTATTTT.

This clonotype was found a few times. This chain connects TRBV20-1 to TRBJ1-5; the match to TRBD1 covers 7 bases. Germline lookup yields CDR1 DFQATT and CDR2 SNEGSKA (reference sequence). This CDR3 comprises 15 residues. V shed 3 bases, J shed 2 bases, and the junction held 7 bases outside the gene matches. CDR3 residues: CSASLTGTGNQPQHF. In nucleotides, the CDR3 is TGCAGTGCTAGTCTTACCGGGACAGGCAATCAGCCCCAGCATTTT.

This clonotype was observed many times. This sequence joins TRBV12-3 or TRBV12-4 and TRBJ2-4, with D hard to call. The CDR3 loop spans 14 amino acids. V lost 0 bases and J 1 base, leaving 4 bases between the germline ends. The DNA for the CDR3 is TGTGCCAGCAGTTTAGCGGGTGCCAAAAACATTCAGTACTTC. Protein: CASSLAGAKNIQYF.

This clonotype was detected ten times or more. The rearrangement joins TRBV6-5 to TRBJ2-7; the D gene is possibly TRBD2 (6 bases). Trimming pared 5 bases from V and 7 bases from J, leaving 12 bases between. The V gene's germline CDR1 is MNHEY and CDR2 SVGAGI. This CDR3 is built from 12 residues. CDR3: CASSAGPWEQYF. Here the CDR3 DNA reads TGTGCCAGCAGTGCGGGACCGTGGGAGCAGTACTTC.

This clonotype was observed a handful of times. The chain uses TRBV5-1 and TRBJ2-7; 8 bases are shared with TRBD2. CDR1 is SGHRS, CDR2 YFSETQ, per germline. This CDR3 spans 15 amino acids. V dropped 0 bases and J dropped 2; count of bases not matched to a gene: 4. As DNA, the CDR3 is TGCGCCAGCAGCTTGGATGCGGGGGGCCCCTACGAGCAGTACTTC. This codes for CASSLDAGGPYEQYF.

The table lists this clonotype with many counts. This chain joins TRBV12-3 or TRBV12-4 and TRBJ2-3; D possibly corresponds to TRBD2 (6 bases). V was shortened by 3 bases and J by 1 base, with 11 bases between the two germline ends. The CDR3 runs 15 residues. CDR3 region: CASSLEGSGTDTQYF. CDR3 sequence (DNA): TGTGCCAGCAGTTTGGAGGGTTCGGGCACAGATACGCAGTATTTT.

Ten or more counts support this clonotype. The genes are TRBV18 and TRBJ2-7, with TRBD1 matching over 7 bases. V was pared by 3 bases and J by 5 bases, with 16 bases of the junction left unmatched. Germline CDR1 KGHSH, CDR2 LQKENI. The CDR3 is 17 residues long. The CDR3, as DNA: TGTGCCAGCTCACCTCCTAGTGGGACAGCGGTATGGGACGAGCAGTACTTC. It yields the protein CASSPPSGTAVWDEQYF.

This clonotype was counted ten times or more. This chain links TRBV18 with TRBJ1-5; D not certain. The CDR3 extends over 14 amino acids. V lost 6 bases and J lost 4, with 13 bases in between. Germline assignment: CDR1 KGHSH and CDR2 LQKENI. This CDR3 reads CASSTESANQPQHF. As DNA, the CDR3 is TGTGCCAGCTCTACAGAGTCGGCAAATCAGCCCCAGCATTTT.

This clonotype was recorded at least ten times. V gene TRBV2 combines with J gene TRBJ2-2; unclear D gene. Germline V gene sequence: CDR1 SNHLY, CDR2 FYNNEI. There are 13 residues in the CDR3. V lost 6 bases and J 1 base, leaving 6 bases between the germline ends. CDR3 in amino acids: CASRTQNTGELFF. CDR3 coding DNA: TGTGCCAGCAGGACGCAGAACACCGGGGAGCTGTTTTTT.

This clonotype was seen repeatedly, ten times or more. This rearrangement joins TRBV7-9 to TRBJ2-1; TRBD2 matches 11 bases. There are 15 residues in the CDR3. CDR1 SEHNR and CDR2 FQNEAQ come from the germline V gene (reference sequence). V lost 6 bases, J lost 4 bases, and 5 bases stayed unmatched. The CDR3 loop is CASRGTSGHYNEQFF. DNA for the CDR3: TGTGCCAGCAGAGGGACTAGCGGACATTACAATGAGCAGTTCTTC.

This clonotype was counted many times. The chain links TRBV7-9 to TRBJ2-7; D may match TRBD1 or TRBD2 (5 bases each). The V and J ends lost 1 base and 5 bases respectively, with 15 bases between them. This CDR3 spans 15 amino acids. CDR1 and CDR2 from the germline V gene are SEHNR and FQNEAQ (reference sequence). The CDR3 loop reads CASSLEGTPGDEQYF. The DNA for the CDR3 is TGTGCCAGCAGCTTAGAAGGGACCCCCGGGGACGAGCAGTACTTC.

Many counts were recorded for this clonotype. CDR3 sequence: CASRTGQGVGYTF. The CDR3 region has the DNA TGTGCCAGCAGGACAGGACAGGGGGTTGGCTACACCTTC. This chain joins TRBV25-1 and TRBJ1-2, with 10 positions matching TRBD1. The germline gives CDR1 MGHDK, CDR2 SYGVNS. V lost 6 bases and J lost 7; bases outside the gene matches: 5. The CDR3 is 13 amino acids.